This TCR beta chain was profiled in a study of beta chain features in type 1 diabetes (dated by TCRdb to between 2017 and 2018). Concerning the study at large: Mean age, gender distribution, total cell number and subset yield did not differ between patients and healthy donors. A total of under 120,000,000 sorted cells were examined across all samples, and RNA yield correlated strongly with the number of cells per subset. Regulatory and stem cell-like memory subsets were obtained from only 8 patients and roughly 8 healthy donors, while naive and central memory subsets were obtained from all 30 or so donors. The study compared TCRB repertoires of sorted circulating CD4+ T cell subsets between recently diagnosed type 1 diabetes patients and matched healthy donors.

Each donor gave one peripheral blood draw, averaging roughly 100 mL, which was collected into heparinised tubes. A BD FACSAria II was used to sort naive, central memory, regulatory and stem cell-like memory CD4+ T cells with a panel that included CD45RO, CCR7, CD25, CD127, CD95 and CD27. A purity above 95% was achieved for all sorted populations. PBMCs were separated immediately by Lymphoprep density gradient centrifugation and were stained directly, without being cultured. To minimize batch effects, samples were stained and sorted in pairs, one healthy donor with one patient per experiment. Study-level results and caveats: Sequencing cDNA rather than genomic DNA could over-represent highly expressing activated cells, although activation and CD3 levels did not differ between groups. Type 1 diabetes patients showed a moderate but significant shortening of TCRB CDR3 length in all four CD4+ subsets. Because the HLA sub-analyses included only small numbers of individuals, any influence of HLA type on TCRB rearrangement was left unresolved. Fewer insertions and more nucleotide deletions at VDJ recombination sites were observed in patients with type 1 diabetes, implying thymic rearrangement abnormalities. Naive, central memory and regulatory TCRB repertoires appeared more similar among patients than among healthy donors. Shorter templates might be favored by PCR, yet because patient and control samples were amplified and corrected together, any such skew would affect both groups equally.

This clone was seen a few times. The clone's antigen remains unknown. No base quality information exists; no much larger clone differs at one position. The entire isolated RNA was reverse transcribed using the High Capacity cDNA Reverse Transcription Kit, and thus expressed TCRB transcripts were sequenced. Deep immunoSEQ sequencing was applied to naive, central memory and regulatory T cell samples, giving an average of roughly 3.5 million total reads per sample. Sorted cells were lysed in RLT buffer, and RNA was extracted using DNase-treated RNeasy Micro or Mini kits according to cell number. Each cell subset was processed on its own to prevent cross-contamination, while patient and healthy donor samples were processed together. Using the immunoSEQ multiplex PCR, TCRB sequences were amplified from cDNA into 87-bp fragments spanning the CDR3 region. The amplicons were sequenced using the Illumina HiSeq platform. The original pipeline was this. Synthetic template baselines were used to correct PCR bias computationally, reads within Hamming distance 2 were collapsed, and singletons that could not be merged were discarded. By aligning reads against IMGT, V, D and J genes, CDR3 length, and insertions or deletions at six rearrangement sites were assigned. Within each subset, clonotype counts were normalized to sorted cell number, and only after that were true diversity and Gini coefficients computed with the tcR R package. The overlap coefficient, calculated on TCRB nucleotide sequences, was used to measure repertoire sharing. TCRdb limited this immuneACCESS table to in-frame rearrangements with V and J called. A share of clones is missing; checked studies link under half to unresolved V genes, and the rest is unexplained. That table gives V, J and clone size, and the DNA gave D and trimming. The sample records some 350,000 clones, around a tenth of which are singletons. Of the sample, 0.45% to 0.65% is held by the ten largest clones.

Taken from cysteine to phenylalanine, the CDR3 has 15 residues. Of the read, only the CDR3 DNA is kept; its 45 bases are in frame from base 1. For CDR1 and CDR2, the germline V gene lists MDHEN and SYDVKM. V is shortened by 6 bases, J by 6 bases, and the region joining them spans 21 bases. This receptor was taken from a man aged 25-45 years with type 1 diabetes. Sample: central memory CD4+ T cells from blood. The rearrangement combines TRBV28 with TRBJ2-7; TRBD1 is a weak D gene call, 6 bases matching. The bases are TGTGCCAGCAGATCAACAGGGTTATCGGGTAGCGAGCAGTACTTC. This yields the protein CASRSTGLSGSEQYF.